These T cell receptor beta chains were read from a single sample in a study of CD8 T cells in Susac syndrome. Each CDR3 protein is one row after TCRdb ran MiXCR on the immunoSEQ multiplex PCR reads. The sample has around 230,000 distinct CDR3 sequences, 90% to 97% seen once; the top ten hold 0.095% to 0.12%. Sequencing used CD4+ T cells from PBMCs. The receptors derive from a human donor with Susac syndrome. CDR3s leave out the opening cysteine and the closing phenylalanine or tryptophan. Fields, in order: J gene, D gene, V gene, CDR3 protein. D genes are given only for firm matches.

>TRBJ2-5|TRBD1|TRBV4-2
ASSQAGGQETQY
>TRBJ1-5|.|TRBV6-6
ASSYSSGWGQPQH
>TRBJ1-1|TRBD1|TRBV5-1
ASSERTGGTTEAF
>TRBJ2-5|TRBD2|TRBV30
AWSATSGVTQY
>TRBJ1-1|.|TRBV2
ASLDPLNTEAF
>TRBJ1-1|TRBD1|TRBV29-1
SVDQTGMNTEAF
>TRBJ2-2|.|TRBV20-1
SAPALGELF
>TRBJ2-5|TRBD2|TRBV7-8
ASSPRTSGTQETQY
>TRBJ2-1|.|TRBV20-1
SANPPGNNEQF
>TRBJ2-7|.|TRBV20-1
SAAQGGARNEQY
>TRBJ2-7|TRBD2|TRBV30
AWTSGVDREQY
>TRBJ1-2|.|TRBV27
ASTNPGDGYT
>TRBJ1-2|.|TRBV11-2
ASSLDGVSGYT
>TRBJ2-7|TRBD1|TRBV20-1
SASYPGQGVDTTNYEQY
>TRBJ2-3|.|TRBV7-3
ASSLMQGSDTQY
>TRBJ1-1|.|TRBV14
ASSQANGYTEAF
>TRBJ2-3|TRBD2|TRBV24-1
ATSDPLAGGVDTQY
>TRBJ2-5|.|TRBV18
ASSPNQETQY
>TRBJ2-3|TRBD2|TRBV20-1
SASRPSGRTDTQY
>TRBJ2-3|.|TRBV12-5
ASGLRGIDTQY
>TRBJ2-7|TRBD1|TRBV29-1
SVTPGQIWDEQY
>TRBJ2-7|.|TRBV29-1
SVEGGTSSSYEQY
>TRBJ1-1|.|TRBV10-2
ASSDGQGRITEAF
>TRBJ2-1|TRBD2|TRBV30
AWRLAGANEQF
>TRBJ2-1|.|TRBV5-1
ASSSGTPHYNEQF
>TRBJ2-1|TRBD1|TRBV12-3/TRBV12-4
ASARGTGYNEQF
>TRBJ2-3|.|TRBV14
ASSQIVGRTDTQY
>TRBJ1-5|.|TRBV15
ATHKNSNQPQH
>TRBJ2-1|TRBD2|TRBV28
ASSPAGTSGYNEQF
>TRBJ1-2|.|TRBV30
AWSVGVGYT
>TRBJ2-6|TRBD1|TRBV7-9
ASSFGPGGFSGANVLT
>TRBJ1-1|.|TRBV29-1
SVEEGATEAF
>TRBJ1-5|.|TRBV10-3
AIKARVGQPQH
>TRBJ2-1|.|TRBV14
ASSQEGGHPSNEQF
>TRBJ2-3|.|TRBV13
ASSLRAVDPLTDTQY
>TRBJ1-1|TRBD1|TRBV4-1
ASSQAGTETEAF
>TRBJ1-2|.|TRBV5-4
ASTALRVHGYT
>TRBJ1-2|.|TRBV3-1
ASSQGRNYGYT
>TRBJ1-5|.|TRBV6-6
ASRIGANQPQH
>TRBJ2-7|.|TRBV23-1
ARARGATTGEQY
>TRBJ1-3|.|TRBV29-1
SVEIGRGNTIY
>TRBJ2-7|TRBD2|TRBV29-1
SVGFGHGGGAYEQY
>TRBJ1-5|.|TRBV15
ATSREPTGNQPQH
>TRBJ1-1|.|TRBV11-3
ASCRATNTEAF
>TRBJ2-7|TRBD1|TRBV4-1
ASSQGRGQGRYEQY
>TRBJ1-2|TRBD1|TRBV2
ARGDRNYGYT
>TRBJ2-1|TRBD2|TRBV30
AWTSGIGHEQF
>TRBJ2-1|.|TRBV30
AWSGRGISPYNEQF
>TRBJ2-1|.|TRBV29-1
SAFGGRGNNEQF
>TRBJ2-5|.|TRBV24-1
ATSDTRRVQETQY
>TRBJ2-4|TRBD1|TRBV3-1
ASSPPGQERFRY
>TRBJ2-5|TRBD1|TRBV9
ASSARDRGSETQY
>TRBJ2-5|TRBD2|TRBV19
ASSGGLAGGIQETQY
>TRBJ2-3|.|TRBV20-1
SLSGRSTDTQY
>TRBJ1-5|TRBD1|TRBV28
ASRLGGQGQPQH